The 8 T cell receptor beta chains given below trace back to one sample, sequenced in a study of blood T cell repertoires in COVID-19. The data were produced by immunoSEQ multiplex PCR, yet TCRdb's version contains in-frame clones alone and is incomplete. This sample yields 200,000 to 250,000 clones, of which approximately 91% are seen a single time; around 2.9% belongs to the top ten. Material: peripheral blood. These receptors all stem from a woman aged 55-69 years with acute or convalescent COVID-19.

The chain recombines TRBV18 with TRBJ1-6; 12 positions match TRBD1. CDR1 is KGHSH, CDR2 LQKENI, per germline. This CDR3 contains 17 residues. J gave up 8 bases and V 0 bases, and 5 bases lay outside the gene matches. CDR3 DNA sequence: TGTGCCAGCTCACCACCTGTCGGGACAGGGGGCCATTCACCCCTCCACTTT. Amino acids: CASSPPVGTGGHSPLHF.

The chain recombines TRBV28 with TRBJ1-1, with TRBD1 matching over 7 bases. J was trimmed by 5 bases and V by 7 bases; bases with no gene match: 7. The germline V gene encodes CDR1 MDHEN and CDR2 SYDVKM. The CDR3 is made up of 13 amino acids. CDR3 in DNA: TGTGCCAGCACTGTAAGGGGGCGGACTGAAGCTTTCTTT. This translates into CASTVRGRTEAFF.

V and J are TRBV11-3 and TRBJ2-1; the D gene is possibly TRBD1 (5 bases). The V and J ends lost 2 bases and 8 bases respectively, with 7 bases between them. This CDR3 region has 12 residues. Germline lookup yields CDR1 SGHNT and CDR2 YENEEA. The CDR3 DNA reads TGTGCCAGCAGCTTATCAGGGTATGAGCAGTTCTTC. This codes for CASSLSGYEQFF.

The genes are TRBV6-5 and TRBJ1-2, with D hard to call. With 6 bases removed from V and 8 bases from J, the gap between germline ends came to 19 bases. Germline lookup yields CDR1 MNHEY and CDR2 SVGAGI. The CDR3 is 14 amino acids. The chain's CDR3 is CASRALIPPFGYTF. CDR3 DNA sequence: TGTGCCAGCAGGGCCCTTATCCCCCCCTTCGGCTACACCTTC.

The chain recombines TRBV28 with TRBJ2-1; TRBD2 matches 9 bases. The CDR3 is 15 amino acids. Germline V gene data show CDR1 as MDHEN and CDR2 as SYDVKM. With 5 bases clipped from V and 7 bases from J, the junction kept 9 bases outside the gene matches. CDR3 region: CASSQIAGVGNEQFF. Written as DNA, the CDR3 is TGTGCCAGCAGTCAAATAGCGGGAGTGGGAAATGAGCAGTTCTTC.

The V call is TRBV30, the J call TRBJ1-5, with 11 bases aligning to TRBD1. The CDR3 totals 18 residues. The germline CDR1 and CDR2 sequences are GTSNPN and SVGIG (reference sequence). The V segment lost 3 bases and the J segment 4 bases; nucleotides outside the gene matches: 14. The CDR3 sequence is CAWSPSGTGGLSNQPQHF. Written as DNA, the CDR3 is TGTGCCTGGAGCCCATCCGGGACAGGGGGTCTGTCGAATCAGCCCCAGCATTTT. Filled out from reference TRBV30 and TRBJ1-5, the complete variable domain reads SQTIHQWPATLVQPVGSPLSLECTVEGTSNPNLYWYRQAAGRGLQLLFYSVGIGQISSEVPQNLSASRPQDRQFILSSKKLLLSDSGFYLCAWSPSGTGGLSNQPQHFGDGTRLSIL.

This chain links TRBV2 with TRBJ2-1; unclear D gene. V was shortened by 9 bases and J by 4 bases, with 7 bases between the two germline ends. The CDR3 is 11 amino acids. CDR1 SNHLY and CDR2 FYNNEI come from the germline V gene. The CDR3 DNA follows: TGTGCCAGTGTAGTTTACAATGAGCAGTTCTTC. This translates into CASVVYNEQFF. Together with reference TRBV2 and TRBJ2-1, the CDR3 gives the full variable domain: EPEVTQTPSHQVTQMGQEVILRCVPISNHLYFYWYRQILGQKVEFLVSFYNNEISEKSEIFDDQFSVERPDGSNFTLKIRSTKLEDSAMYFCASVVYNEQFFGPGTRLTVL.

This clone was counted between two and nine times. CDR3 nucleotide sequence: TGTGCCAGCAGTCGAGGGACAGGGAGTAGCAATCAGCCCCAGCATTTT. It yields the protein CASSRGTGSSNQPQHF. J is TRBJ1-5 and V is TRBV28; TRBD1 matches at 9 bases. Germline CDR1 reads MDHEN; CDR2 reads SYDVKM. The CDR3 is 16 amino acids. After removal of 5 bases from V and 0 bases from J, the junction contained 5 bases not matched to a gene.